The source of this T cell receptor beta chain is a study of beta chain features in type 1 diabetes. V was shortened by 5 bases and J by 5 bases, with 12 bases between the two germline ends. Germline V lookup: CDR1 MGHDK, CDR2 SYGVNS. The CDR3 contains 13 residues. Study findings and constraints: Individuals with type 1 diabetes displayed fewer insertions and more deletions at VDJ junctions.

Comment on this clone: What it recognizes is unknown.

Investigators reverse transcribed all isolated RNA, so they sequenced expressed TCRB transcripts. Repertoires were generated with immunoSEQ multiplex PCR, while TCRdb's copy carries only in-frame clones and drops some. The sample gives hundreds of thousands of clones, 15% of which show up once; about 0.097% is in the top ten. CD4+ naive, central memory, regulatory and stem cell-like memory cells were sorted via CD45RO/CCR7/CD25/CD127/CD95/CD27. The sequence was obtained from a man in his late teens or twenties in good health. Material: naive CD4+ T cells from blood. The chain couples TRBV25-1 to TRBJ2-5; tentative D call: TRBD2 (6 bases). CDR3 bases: TGTGCCAGCAGTAATAGCGGACGGGAGACCCAGTACTTC. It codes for CASSNSGRETQYF.